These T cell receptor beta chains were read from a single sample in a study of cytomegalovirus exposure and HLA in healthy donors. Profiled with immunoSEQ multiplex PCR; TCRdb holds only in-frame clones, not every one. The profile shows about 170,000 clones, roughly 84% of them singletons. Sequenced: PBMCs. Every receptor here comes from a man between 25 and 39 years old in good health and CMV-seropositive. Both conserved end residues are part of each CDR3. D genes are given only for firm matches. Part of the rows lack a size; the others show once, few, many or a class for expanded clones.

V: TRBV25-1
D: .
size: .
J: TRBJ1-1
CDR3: CASSEGGNTEAFF
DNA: TGTGCCAGCAGTGAAGGCGGGAACACTGAAGCTTTCTTT

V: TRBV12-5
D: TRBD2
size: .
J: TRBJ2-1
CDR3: CASGLVRSGRIDTHNEQFF
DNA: TGTGCTAGTGGTTTGGTAAGGAGCGGGAGGATTGACACTCACAATGAGCAGTTCTTC

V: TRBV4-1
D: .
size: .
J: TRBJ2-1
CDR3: CASSQDPGRYNEQFF
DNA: TGCGCCAGCAGCCAAGATCCGGGAAGATACAATGAGCAGTTCTTC

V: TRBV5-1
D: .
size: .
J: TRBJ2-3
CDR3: CASSLQSVPTDTQYF
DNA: TGCGCCAGCAGCTTACAATCCGTGCCGACAGATACGCAGTATTTT

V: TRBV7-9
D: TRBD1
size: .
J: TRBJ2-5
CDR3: CSSRPRDRVYQETQYF
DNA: TGTTCCAGCAGACCCCGGGACAGGGTCTACCAAGAGACCCAGTACTTC

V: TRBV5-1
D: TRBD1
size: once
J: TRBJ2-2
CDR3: CASNPEGAYGELFF
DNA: TGCGCCAGCAACCCTGAGGGGGCCTACGGGGAGCTGTTTTTT

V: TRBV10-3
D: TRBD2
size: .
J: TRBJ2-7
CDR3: CASQLGGSSYEQYF
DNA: TGTGCCAGCCAGCTGGGAGGGAGCTCCTACGAGCAGTACTTC

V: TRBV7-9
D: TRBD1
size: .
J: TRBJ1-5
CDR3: CASGQGADQPQHF
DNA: TGTGCCAGCGGACAGGGGGCTGATCAGCCCCAGCATTTT

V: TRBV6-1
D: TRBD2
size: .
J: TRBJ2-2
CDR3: CASSKREVAGELFF
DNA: TGTGCCAGCAGTAAGCGGGAGGTGGCCGGGGAGCTGTTTTTT

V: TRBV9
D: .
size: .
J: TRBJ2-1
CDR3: CASSVVAREVNEQFF
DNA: TGTGCCAGCAGCGTAGTAGCGAGAGAGGTCAATGAGCAGTTCTTC

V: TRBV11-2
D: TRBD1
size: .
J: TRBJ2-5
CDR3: CASSYTSTGGIGETQYF
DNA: TGTGCCAGCAGCTATACCTCGACAGGGGGCATAGGGGAGACCCAGTACTTC

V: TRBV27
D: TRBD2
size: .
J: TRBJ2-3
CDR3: CASSFLPLAGVRDTQYF
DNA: TGTGCCAGCAGTTTCTTGCCCCTAGCGGGAGTCAGAGATACGCAGTATTTT

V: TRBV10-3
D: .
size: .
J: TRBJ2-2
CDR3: CAISNHDWYGGLGITGELFF
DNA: TGTGCCATCAGTAACCACGACTGGTATGGGGGCCTCGGGATCACCGGGGAGCTGTTTTTT

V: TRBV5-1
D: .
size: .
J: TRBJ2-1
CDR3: CASSTRGSSYNEQFF
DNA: TGCGCCAGCAGCACCCGGGGTAGCTCCTACAATGAGCAGTTCTTC

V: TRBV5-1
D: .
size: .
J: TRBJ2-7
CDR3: CASSLVDRDEQYF
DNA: TGCGCCAGCAGCTTGGTCGACCGGGACGAGCAGTACTTC

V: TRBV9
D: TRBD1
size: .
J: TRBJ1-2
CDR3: CASRGQGNKANYGYTF
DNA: TGTGCCAGTCGCGGACAGGGCAATAAGGCTAACTATGGCTACACCTTC

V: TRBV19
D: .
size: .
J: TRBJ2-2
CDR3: CASSWQYANTGELFF
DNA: TGTGCCAGTAGTTGGCAGTACGCGAACACCGGGGAGCTGTTTTTT

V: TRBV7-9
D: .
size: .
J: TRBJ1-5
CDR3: CSSSTSGAGGGQPQHF
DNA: TGTTCCAGCAGCACCTCGGGGGCAGGCGGGGGTCAGCCCCAGCATTTT

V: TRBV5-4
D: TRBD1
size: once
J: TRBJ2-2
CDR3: CASSAGQDTGELFF
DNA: TGTGCCAGCAGCGCAGGACAGGACACCGGGGAGCTGTTTTTT

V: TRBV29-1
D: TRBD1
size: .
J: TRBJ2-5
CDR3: CSVYGQGSQETQYF
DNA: TGCAGCGTTTACGGACAGGGATCTCAAGAGACCCAGTACTTC

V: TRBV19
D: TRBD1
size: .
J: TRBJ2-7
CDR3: CASSYGQGGNEQYF
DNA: TGTGCCAGTAGTTACGGACAGGGTGGAAACGAGCAGTACTTC

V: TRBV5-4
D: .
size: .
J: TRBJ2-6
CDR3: CGSGGAGANVLTF
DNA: TGTGGATCGGGGGGCGCTGGGGCCAACGTCCTGACTTTC

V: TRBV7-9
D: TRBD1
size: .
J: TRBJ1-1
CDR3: CASSPPFPDRGPEAFF
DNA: TGTGCCAGCAGCCCACCCTTCCCGGACAGGGGCCCTGAAGCTTTCTTT

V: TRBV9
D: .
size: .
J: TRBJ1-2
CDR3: CASSPGGAAPSYGYTF
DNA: TGTGCCAGCAGCCCTGGGGGCGCAGCTCCTTCCTATGGCTACACCTTC

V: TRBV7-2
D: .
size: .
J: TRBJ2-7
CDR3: CASSLRGLSPLEQYF
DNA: TGTGCCAGCAGCTTAAGAGGCTTGTCCCCTCTCGAGCAGTACTTC

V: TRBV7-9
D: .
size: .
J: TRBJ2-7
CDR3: CASSSRDTDYEQYF
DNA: TGTGCCAGCAGCTCCCGGGACACAGACTACGAGCAGTACTTC

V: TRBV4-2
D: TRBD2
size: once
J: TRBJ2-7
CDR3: CASSQVTSGSYEQYF
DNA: TGTGCCAGCAGCCAAGTCACTAGCGGGTCCTACGAGCAGTACTTC

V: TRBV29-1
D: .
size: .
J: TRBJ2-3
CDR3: CSVEDLQEAYSTDTQYF
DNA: TGCAGCGTTGAAGATCTTCAAGAAGCTTATAGCACAGATACGCAGTATTTT

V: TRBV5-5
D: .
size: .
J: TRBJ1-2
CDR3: CASSPVSRGGYTF
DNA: TGTGCCAGCAGCCCTGTATCGAGGGGGGGCTACACCTTC

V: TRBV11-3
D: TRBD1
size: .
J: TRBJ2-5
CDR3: CASSWTGTGRFGETQYF
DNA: TGTGCCAGCAGCTGGACCGGGACAGGGCGCTTTGGGGAGACCCAGTACTTC

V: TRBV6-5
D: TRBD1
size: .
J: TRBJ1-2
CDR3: CASSYQGVGEGYTF
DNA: TGTGCCAGCAGTTACCAGGGGGTCGGGGAAGGCTACACCTTC

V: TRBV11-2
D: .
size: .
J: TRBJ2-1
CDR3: CASSDRGARRSYNEQFF
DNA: TGTGCCAGCAGCGATCGGGGGGCAAGACGCTCCTACAATGAGCAGTTCTTC

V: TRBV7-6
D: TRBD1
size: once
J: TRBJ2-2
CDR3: CASKSSGGQGMTGELFF
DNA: TGTGCCAGCAAGTCCAGCGGAGGACAGGGGATGACCGGGGAGCTGTTTTTT

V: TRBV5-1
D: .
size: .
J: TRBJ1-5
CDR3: CASSFGGGQPQHF
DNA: TGCGCCAGCAGCTTCGGGGGGGGTCAGCCCCAGCATTTT

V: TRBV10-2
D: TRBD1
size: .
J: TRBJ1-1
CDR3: CASRRDRVTEAFF
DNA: TGCGCCAGCAGAAGGGACAGGGTTACTGAAGCTTTCTTT

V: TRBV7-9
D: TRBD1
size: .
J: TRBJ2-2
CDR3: CSSRPDRGQKYTGELFF
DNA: TGTTCCAGCAGACCCGACAGGGGGCAAAAGTACACCGGGGAGCTGTTTTTT

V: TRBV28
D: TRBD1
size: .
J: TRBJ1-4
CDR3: CASSTGGEKLFF
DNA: TGTGCCAGCAGCACAGGGGGTGAAAAACTGTTTTTT

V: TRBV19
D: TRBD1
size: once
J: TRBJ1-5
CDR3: CASSNGFRGRQPQHF
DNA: TGTGCCAGTAGTAATGGGTTCAGGGGGAGGCAGCCCCAGCATTTT

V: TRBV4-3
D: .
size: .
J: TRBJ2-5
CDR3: CASSQARGSLETQYF
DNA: TGCGCCAGCAGCCAAGCCCGGGGTTCACTGGAGACCCAGTACTTC

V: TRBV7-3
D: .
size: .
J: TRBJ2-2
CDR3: CASSPSLGPESGELFF
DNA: TGTGCCAGCAGCCCCTCCCTAGGCCCGGAGTCCGGGGAGCTGTTTTTT

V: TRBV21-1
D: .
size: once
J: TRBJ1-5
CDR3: CARGTGTLLYSNQPQHF
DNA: TGTGCCAGGGGGACCGGGACACTACTCTATAGCAATCAGCCCCAGCATTTT

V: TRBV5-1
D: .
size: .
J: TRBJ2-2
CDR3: CASSLPGKANTGELFF
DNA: TGCGCCAGCAGCTTGCCCGGGAAAGCAAACACCGGGGAGCTGTTTTTT

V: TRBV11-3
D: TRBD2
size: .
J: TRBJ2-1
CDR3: CASSPSGDYNEQFF
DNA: TGTGCCAGCAGCCCTAGCGGGGACTACAATGAGCAGTTCTTC

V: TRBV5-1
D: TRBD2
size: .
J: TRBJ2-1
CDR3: CASSLGLAGGKGNEQFF
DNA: TGCGCCAGCAGCTTGGGTCTAGCGGGAGGCAAGGGAAATGAGCAGTTCTTC

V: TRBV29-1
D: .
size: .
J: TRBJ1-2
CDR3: CSVGVGYGYTF
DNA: TGCAGCGTAGGAGTGGGTTATGGCTACACCTTC

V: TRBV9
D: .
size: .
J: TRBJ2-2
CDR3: CASSSPGTANTGELFF
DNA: TGTGCCAGCAGCTCCCCCGGGACTGCGAACACCGGGGAGCTGTTTTTT

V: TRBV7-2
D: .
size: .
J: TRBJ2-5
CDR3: CASSSRRKETQYF
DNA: TGTGCCAGCAGCTCCCGGAGAAAAGAGACCCAGTACTTC

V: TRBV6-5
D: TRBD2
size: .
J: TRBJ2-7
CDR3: CATRLAVGNEQYF
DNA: TGTGCCACCCGACTAGCGGTGGGGAACGAGCAGTACTTC

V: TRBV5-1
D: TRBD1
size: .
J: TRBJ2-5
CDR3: CASSSRTGMETQYF
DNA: TGCGCCAGCAGCTCCAGGACAGGGATGGAGACCCAGTACTTC

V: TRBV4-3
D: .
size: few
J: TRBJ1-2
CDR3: CASSQVSGGGYTF
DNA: TGCGCCAGCAGCCAAGTAAGCGGAGGCGGCTACACCTTC

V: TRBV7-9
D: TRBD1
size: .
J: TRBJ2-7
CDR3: CASSPPFDRGGYEQYF
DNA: TGTGCCAGCAGCCCTCCGTTCGACAGGGGTGGATACGAGCAGTACTTC

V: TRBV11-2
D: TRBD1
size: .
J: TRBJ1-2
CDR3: CASRDRGYYGYTF
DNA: TGTGCCAGCAGGGACAGGGGTTACTATGGCTACACCTTC

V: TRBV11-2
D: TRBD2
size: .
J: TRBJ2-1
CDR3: CASSLVDSGYNEQFF
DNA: TGTGCCAGCAGCTTAGTTGATAGCGGGTACAATGAGCAGTTCTTC

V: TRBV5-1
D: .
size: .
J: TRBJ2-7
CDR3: CASSSREGSDEQYF
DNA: TGCGCCAGCAGCTCCCGAGAGGGCAGCGACGAGCAGTACTTC

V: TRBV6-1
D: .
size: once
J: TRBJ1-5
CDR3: CASSEWARGQPQHF
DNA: TGTGCCAGCAGTGAATGGGCGCGAGGGCAGCCCCAGCATTTT

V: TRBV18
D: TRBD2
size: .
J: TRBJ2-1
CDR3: CASSPQAGVGDEQFF
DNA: TGTGCCAGCTCACCCCAAGCGGGAGTCGGGGATGAGCAGTTCTTC

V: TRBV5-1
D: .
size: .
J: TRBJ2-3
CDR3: CASSFLASRDTDTQYF
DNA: TGCGCCAGCAGCTTTCTAGCGTCGAGGGATACAGATACGCAGTATTTT

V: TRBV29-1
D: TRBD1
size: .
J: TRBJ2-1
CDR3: CSVAGQGIGGLYNEQFF
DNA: TGCAGCGTTGCGGGACAGGGAATAGGGGGGCTTTACAATGAGCAGTTCTTC